This T cell receptor (beta chain) originates from a study of OX40 agonist ivuxolimab in advanced cancers. At the level of the study: Dose-escalation cases comprised hepatocellular carcinoma, melanoma, renal cell or head and neck cancer. Aged about 23 to 80 with a mean of 60 years, they were roughly 83% male. Study outcomes and limitations: Average numbers of expanded clones were greater in CD8+ T cells than in CD4+. Some nonresponders additionally presented with little normalized T-cell clonal expansion.

Losses at the gene ends were 5 bases for V and 1 base for J; bases not matched to a gene: 9. Germline V lookup: CDR1 SGHAT, CDR2 FQNNGV. This CDR3 comprises 17 residues. Sequenced by immunoSEQ multiplex PCR; TCRdb stores in-frame clones only, minus some. The sample has tens of thousands of clones, approximately 80% seen once. About this clone itself: The target antigen is unknown.

The starting material was CD4+ or CD8+ T cells sorted from blood, obtained in a trial of the OX40 agonist ivuxolimab. The chain employs TRBV11-2 and TRBJ2-2, with 8 bases aligning to TRBD1. The receptor's source is an adult with an advanced solid tumor such as melanoma, head and neck, liver or kidney cancer. The CDR3 sequence: CASSTPTGTGNTGELFF. The CDR3 DNA reads as TGTGCCAGCAGCACCCCTACCGGGACAGGGAACACCGGGGAGCTGTTTTTT.